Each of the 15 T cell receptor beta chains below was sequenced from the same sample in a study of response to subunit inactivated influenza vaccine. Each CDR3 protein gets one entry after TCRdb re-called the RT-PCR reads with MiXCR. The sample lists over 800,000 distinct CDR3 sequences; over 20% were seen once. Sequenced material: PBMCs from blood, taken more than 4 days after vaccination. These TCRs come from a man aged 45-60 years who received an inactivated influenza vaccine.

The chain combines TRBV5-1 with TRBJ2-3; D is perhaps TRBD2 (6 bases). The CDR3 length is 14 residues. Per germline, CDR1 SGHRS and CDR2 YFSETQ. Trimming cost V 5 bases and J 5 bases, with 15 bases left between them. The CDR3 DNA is TGCGCCAGCAGTTTATCGGAGGGTGAAGATACGCAGTATTTT. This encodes CASSLSEGEDTQYF. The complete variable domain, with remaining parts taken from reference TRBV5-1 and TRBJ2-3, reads KAGVTQTPRYLIKTRGQQVTLSCSPISGHRSVSWYQQTPGQGLQFLFEYFSETQRNKGNFPGRFSGRQFSNSRSEMNVSTLELGDSALYLCASSLSEGEDTQYFGPGTRLTVL.

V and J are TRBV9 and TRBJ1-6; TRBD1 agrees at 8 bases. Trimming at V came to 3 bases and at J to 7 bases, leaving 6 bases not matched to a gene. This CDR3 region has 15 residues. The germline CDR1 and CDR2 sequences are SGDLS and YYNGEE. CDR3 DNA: TGTGCCAGCAGCGCTGAGACAGGGGTAAATTCACCCCTCCACTTT. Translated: CASSAETGVNSPLHF.

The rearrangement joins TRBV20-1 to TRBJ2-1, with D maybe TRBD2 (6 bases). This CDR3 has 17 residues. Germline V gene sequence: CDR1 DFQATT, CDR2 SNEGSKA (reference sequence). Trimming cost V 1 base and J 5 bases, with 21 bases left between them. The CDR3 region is CSARGGIGTQLNNEQFF. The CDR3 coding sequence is TGCAGTGCTAGAGGGGGGATTGGGACTCAACTAAACAATGAGCAGTTCTTC.

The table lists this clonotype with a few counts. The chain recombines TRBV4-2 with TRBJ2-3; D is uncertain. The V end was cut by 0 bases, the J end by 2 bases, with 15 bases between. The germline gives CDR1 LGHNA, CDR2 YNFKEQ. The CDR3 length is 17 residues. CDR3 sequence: CASSQEPAYLYTDTQYF. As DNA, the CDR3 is TGTGCCAGCAGCCAAGAGCCGGCGTACCTCTACACAGATACGCAGTATTTT.

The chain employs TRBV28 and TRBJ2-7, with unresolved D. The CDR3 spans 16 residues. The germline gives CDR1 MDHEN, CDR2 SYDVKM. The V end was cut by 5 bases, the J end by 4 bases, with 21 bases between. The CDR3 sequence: CASSPHHYSSQYEQYF. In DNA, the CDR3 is TGTGCCAGCAGTCCCCACCACTACAGCTCTCAGTACGAGCAGTACTTC.

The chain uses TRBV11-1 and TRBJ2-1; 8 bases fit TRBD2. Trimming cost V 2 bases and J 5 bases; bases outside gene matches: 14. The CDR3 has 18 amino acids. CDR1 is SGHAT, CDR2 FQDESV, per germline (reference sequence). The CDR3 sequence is CASSLPWRGALTHNEQFF. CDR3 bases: TGTGCCAGCAGCTTACCTTGGCGGGGGGCACTAACCCACAATGAGCAGTTCTTC. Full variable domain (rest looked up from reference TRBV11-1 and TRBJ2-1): EAEVAQSPRYKITEKSQAVAFWCDPISGHATLYWYRQILGQGPELLVQFQDESVVDDSQLPKDRFSAERLKGVDSTLKIQPAELGDSAMYLCASSLPWRGALTHNEQFFGPGTRLTVL.

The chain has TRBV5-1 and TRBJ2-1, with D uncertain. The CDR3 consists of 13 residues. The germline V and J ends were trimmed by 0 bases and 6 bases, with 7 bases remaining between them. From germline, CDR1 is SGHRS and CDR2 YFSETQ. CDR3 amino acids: CASSLADLNEQFF. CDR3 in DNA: TGCGCCAGCAGCTTGGCCGATCTCAATGAGCAGTTCTTC.

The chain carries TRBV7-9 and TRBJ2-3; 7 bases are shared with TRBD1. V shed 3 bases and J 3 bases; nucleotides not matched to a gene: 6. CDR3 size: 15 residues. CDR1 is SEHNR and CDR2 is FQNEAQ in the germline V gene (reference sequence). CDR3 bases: TGTGCCAGCAGCTTCCAGGGACAGCCAACAGATACGCAGTATTTT. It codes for CASSFQGQPTDTQYF.

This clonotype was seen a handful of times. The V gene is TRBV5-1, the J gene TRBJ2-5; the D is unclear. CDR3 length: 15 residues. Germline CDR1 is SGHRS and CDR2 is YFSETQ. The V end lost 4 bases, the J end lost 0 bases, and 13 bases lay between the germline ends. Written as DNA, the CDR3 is TGCGCCAGCAGCATTACAGCACCTAACCAAGAGACCCAGTACTTC. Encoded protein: CASSITAPNQETQYF.

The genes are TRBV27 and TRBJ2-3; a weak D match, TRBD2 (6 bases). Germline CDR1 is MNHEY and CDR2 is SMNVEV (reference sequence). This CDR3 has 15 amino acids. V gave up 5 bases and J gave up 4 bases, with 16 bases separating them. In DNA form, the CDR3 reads TGTGCCAGCAGTCTTGGGGGAGGTTGGGCAGATACGCAGTATTTT. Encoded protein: CASSLGGGWADTQYF.

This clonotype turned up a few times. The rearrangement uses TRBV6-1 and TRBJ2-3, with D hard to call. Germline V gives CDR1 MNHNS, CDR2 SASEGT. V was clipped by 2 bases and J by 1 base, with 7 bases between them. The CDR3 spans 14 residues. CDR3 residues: CASSERVGTDTQYF. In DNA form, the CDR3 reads TGTGCCAGCAGTGAAAGGGTCGGCACAGATACGCAGTATTTT.

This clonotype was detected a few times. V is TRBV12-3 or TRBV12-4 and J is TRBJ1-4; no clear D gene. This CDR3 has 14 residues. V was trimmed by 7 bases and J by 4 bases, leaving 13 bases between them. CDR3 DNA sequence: TGTGCCAGCACCAGAACGGGTATTAATGAAAAACTGTTTTTT. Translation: CASTRTGINEKLFF.

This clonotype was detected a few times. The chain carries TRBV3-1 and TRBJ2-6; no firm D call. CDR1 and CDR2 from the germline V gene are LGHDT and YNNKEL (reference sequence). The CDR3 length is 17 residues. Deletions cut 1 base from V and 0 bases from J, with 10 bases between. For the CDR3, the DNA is TGTGCCAGCAGCCAAGTAAGGTTCAGCTCTGGGGCCAACGTCCTGACTTTC. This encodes CASSQVRFSSGANVLTF.

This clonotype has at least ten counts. This CDR3 reads CATSRQETDIQYF. DNA for the CDR3: TGTGCCACCAGCCGACAGGAGACGGACATTCAGTACTTC. The chain uses TRBV15 and TRBJ2-4; D is possibly TRBD1 (6 bases). Trimming left V 5 bases short and J 8 bases short, with 13 bases between. This CDR3 comprises 13 residues. Looked up from germline, CDR1 is LNHNV and CDR2 is YYDKDF (reference sequence).

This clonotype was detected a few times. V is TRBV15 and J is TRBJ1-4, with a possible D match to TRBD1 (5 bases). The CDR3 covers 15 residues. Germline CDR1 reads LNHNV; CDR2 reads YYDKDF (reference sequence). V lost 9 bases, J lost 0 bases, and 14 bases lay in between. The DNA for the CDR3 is TGTGCCACAATAGACAGCTATGCAACTAATGAAAAACTGTTTTTT. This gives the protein CATIDSYATNEKLFF.